The clone carrying this T cell receptor beta chain was detected only once. Its antigen is as yet unknown. Other DNA sequences from this sample encode an identical CDR3 as well. This entry comes from a study of shared clonotypes between healthy human individuals. Whole-study results and caveats: Non-shared clonotypes had lower generation probabilities than those shared by all four donors. Among donors, sharing of clonotypes was expected to be affected by sequencing depth.

Here immunoSEQ multiplex PCR was the method, and the copy in TCRdb shows in-frame clones only, minus some. The table lists a few million clones, 85% to 95% of them singletons. The CDR3 runs 13 residues. Trimming left V 4 bases short and J 3 bases short, with 10 bases between. CDR1 SGHKS and CDR2 YYEKEE come from the germline V gene (reference sequence). In the CD4+ fraction, cells were divided into CD45RA+ naive and CD45RA-negative memory subsets. J is TRBJ1-1 and V is TRBV5-5; unclear D gene. Material for sequencing was naive CD4+ T cells from PBMCs. Subset of the sample: CD45RA+ positively selected. This TCR was sampled from a man aged 18-30 years in good health. Some clones in this sample may be carry-over from other donors' samples. The CDR3 protein is CASSPGPYTEAFF. In DNA, the CDR3 is TGTGCCAGCAGCCCAGGCCCGTACACTGAAGCTTTCTTT. The full variable domain, its missing parts supplied by reference TRBV5-5 and TRBJ1-1, is DAGVTQSPTHLIKTRGQQVTLRCSPISGHKSVSWYQQVLGQGPQFIFQYYEKEERGRGNFPDRFSARQFPNYSSELNVNALLLGDSALYLCASSPGPYTEAFFGQGTRLTVV.